Listed below are T cell receptor beta chains from one sample, sequenced in a study of CD8+CD57+ T cells in acquired aplastic anemia. In TCRdb, the reads were re-called with MiXCR into one record per CDR3 protein. Seen here are some 190,000 distinct CDR3 sequences, roughly half observed once, and the top ten hold approximately 2.9%. The sequencing input was sorted CD4+, CD8+, or CD8+CD57+ T cells (not recorded which) from PBMCs. All receptors derive from a human donor in good health. Each CDR3 is given with its conserved first and last residue.

j_gene,v_gene,CDR3aa
TRBJ2-3,TRBV30,CAWRVLAEFTDTQYF
TRBJ2-4,TRBV20-1,CSATTGTSGIRGIQYF
TRBJ2-1,TRBV20-1,CSARDNPHGAGLIYNEQFF
TRBJ1-2,TRBV10-2,CASSTTGLHGYTF
TRBJ2-1,TRBV12-3/TRBV12-4,CASNYYNEQFF
TRBJ1-2,TRBV10-3,CAISDDSGPDFNYGYTF
TRBJ1-1,TRBV19,CASSIQGSTEAFF
TRBJ2-7,TRBV20-1,CSAGPGQGDYEQYF
TRBJ2-7,TRBV29-1,CSVGDRTTYEQYF
TRBJ1-1,TRBV10-3,CAISRGTSNTEAFF
TRBJ1-1,TRBV7-8,CASSLPDRRTEAFF
TRBJ1-1,TRBV7-9,CASSPNDRDTEAFF
TRBJ2-3,TRBV15,CATSRERTDTQYF
TRBJ1-6,TRBV19,CASRDSLSSYNSPLHF
TRBJ2-5,TRBV2,CASSERGRGETQYF
TRBJ2-1,TRBV10-3,CAISEHGTSSYNEQFF
TRBJ2-7,TRBV10-3,CAIAGLATYEQYF
TRBJ1-2,TRBV6-2/TRBV6-3,CASSSYLTGLNYGYTF
TRBJ1-6,TRBV19,CASRGTLISSPLHF
TRBJ1-2,TRBV2,CASSPGAGSANYGYTF
TRBJ1-4,TRBV2,CASSAVDRVSEKLFF
TRBJ2-3,TRBV2,CASSEALAGGPTDTQYF
TRBJ2-6,TRBV15,CATSRDGDSSGSNVLTF
TRBJ1-1,TRBV4-2,CASSQDPVRNTEAFF
TRBJ2-1,TRBV29-1,CSGERDLGNEQFF
TRBJ1-6,TRBV6-1,CASSEVGTANSPLHF
TRBJ2-3,TRBV7-2,CASSFSAGTDTQYF
TRBJ1-1,TRBV11-2,CASSRREVSGGPLNTEAFF
TRBJ2-3,TRBV7-9,CASRHTQYF
TRBJ2-1,TRBV29-1,CSLGLAGRNEQFF
TRBJ2-7,TRBV7-2,CVSSSRTGGAYEQYF
TRBJ2-7,TRBV29-1,CSVGVTSYEQYF
TRBJ2-1,TRBV29-1,CSVEGEQVGQFF
TRBJ2-6,TRBV2,CASSPTGSGANVLTF